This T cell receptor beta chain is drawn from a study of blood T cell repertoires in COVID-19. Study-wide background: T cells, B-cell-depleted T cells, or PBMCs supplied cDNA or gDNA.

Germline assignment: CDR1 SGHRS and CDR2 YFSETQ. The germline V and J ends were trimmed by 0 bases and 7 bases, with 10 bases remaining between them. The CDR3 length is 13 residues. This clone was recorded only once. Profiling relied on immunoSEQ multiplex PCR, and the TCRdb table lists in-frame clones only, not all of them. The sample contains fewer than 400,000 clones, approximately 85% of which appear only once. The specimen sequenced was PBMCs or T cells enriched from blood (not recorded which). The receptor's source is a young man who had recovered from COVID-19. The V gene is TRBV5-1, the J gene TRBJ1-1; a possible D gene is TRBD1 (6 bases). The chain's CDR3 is CASSLGTAREAFF. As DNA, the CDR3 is TGCGCCAGCAGCTTGGGGACAGCCCGTGAAGCTTTCTTT.